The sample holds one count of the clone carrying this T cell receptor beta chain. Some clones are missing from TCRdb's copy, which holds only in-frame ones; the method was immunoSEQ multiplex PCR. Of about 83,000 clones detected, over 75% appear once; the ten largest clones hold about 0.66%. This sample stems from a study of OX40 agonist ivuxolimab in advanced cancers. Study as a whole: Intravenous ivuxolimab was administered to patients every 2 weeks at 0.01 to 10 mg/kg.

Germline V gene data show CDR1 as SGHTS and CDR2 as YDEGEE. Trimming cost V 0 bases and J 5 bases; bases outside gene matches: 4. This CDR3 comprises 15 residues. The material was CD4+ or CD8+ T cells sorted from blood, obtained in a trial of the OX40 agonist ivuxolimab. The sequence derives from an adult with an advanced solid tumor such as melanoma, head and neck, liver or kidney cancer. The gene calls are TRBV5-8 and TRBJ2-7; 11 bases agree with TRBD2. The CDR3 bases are TGTGCCAGCAGCTTGGCTACTAGCGGGGGACACGAGCAGTACTTC. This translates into CASSLATSGGHEQYF.